Each of the 32 T cell receptor beta chains below was sequenced from the same sample in a study of control samples from healthy donors and cancer patients. Profiled with immunoSEQ multiplex PCR; TCRdb holds only in-frame clones, not every one. Of 150,000 or so clones listed, roughly 94% were seen once; the top ten hold approximately 14%. Sequencing input: blood. All receptors come from a man aged 35 to 55 in good health.

The chain has TRBV19 and TRBJ1-5, with D unresolved. The V end was cut by 4 bases, the J end by 3 bases, with 13 bases between. The germline V gene has CDR1 LNHDA and CDR2 SQIVND (reference sequence). The CDR3 spans 15 residues. The CDR3 DNA reads TGTGCCAGTAGTACCGAGGACTTGCTCAATCAGCCCCAGCATTTT. It encodes CASSTEDLLNQPQHF.

CDR3: CASTQARVNQPQHF. CDR3 coding DNA: TGTGCCAGCACCCAAGCCAGAGTTAATCAGCCCCAGCATTTT. The V and J genes are TRBV7-8 and TRBJ1-5; no definite D call. The V end lost 7 bases, the J end lost 4 bases, and 14 bases lay between the germline ends. Germline-derived CDR1 and CDR2 are SGHVS and FQNEAQ. CDR3 length: 14 amino acids.

The CDR3 region is CASSGGAADQPQHF. In DNA, the CDR3 is TGTGCCAGCAGCGGGGGAGCGGCAGACCAGCCCCAGCATTTT. V usage is TRBV7-9 and J usage is TRBJ1-5; a possible D gene is TRBD1 (5 bases). Between the trimmed V and J ends, which lost 5 bases and 7 bases, there was a span of 15 bases. The CDR3 runs to 14 residues. CDR1 and CDR2 from the germline V gene are SEHNR and FQNEAQ (reference sequence).

V is TRBV5-4 and J is TRBJ2-7, with 9 bases that match TRBD1. Unmatched junction bases numbered 9, after V lost 7 bases and J lost 4 bases. The V gene's germline CDR1 is SGHNT and CDR2 YYREEE (reference sequence). The CDR3 is 14 residues long. Here the CDR3 reads CASSPGTGKYEQYF. CDR3 DNA: TGTGCCAGCTCTCCCGGGACAGGGAAATACGAGCAGTACTTC.

This chain connects TRBV13 to TRBJ2-5; 14 bases line up with TRBD2. V trimming: 3 bases; J trimming: 6 bases; junction bases outside the gene matches: 6. CDR1 is PRHDT, CDR2 FYEKMQ, per germline (reference sequence). The CDR3 contains 16 residues. The CDR3 region is CASSLRLAGGPKTQYF. The CDR3 nucleotides are TGTGCCAGCAGCTTGAGACTAGCGGGGGGGCCGAAGACCCAGTACTTC.

The chain uses TRBV15 and TRBJ1-2; D is possibly TRBD1 (5 bases). The length of the CDR3 is 14 residues. Germline-derived CDR1 and CDR2 are LNHNV and YYDKDF (reference sequence). The ends were cut back, 4 bases at V and 8 bases at J, with 17 bases in the middle. The CDR3 nucleotides are TGTGCCACCAGCAACCCTGGGACGCCCGGGGGCTACACCTTC. It encodes CATSNPGTPGGYTF.

J is TRBJ2-5 and V is TRBV7-9; 9 nucleotides line up with TRBD1. CDR1 is SEHNR, CDR2 FQNEAQ, per germline (reference sequence). CDR3 length: 15 amino acids. V shed 2 bases and J 4 bases; nucleotides not matched to a gene: 5. CDR3 bases: TGTGCCAGCAGCTTATCCACAGGGGGCACAGAGACCCAGTACTTC. Translated: CASSLSTGGTETQYF.

The V and J genes are TRBV29-1 and TRBJ1-3; 7 bases agree with TRBD1. Germline loops: CDR1 SQVTM, CDR2 ANQGSEA. The V segment lost 6 bases and the J segment 4 bases; nucleotides outside the gene matches: 6. There are 13 residues in the CDR3. The CDR3 nucleotides read TGCAGCGTCGCACCGGGACAGGGAAACACCATATATTTT. Its translation: CSVAPGQGNTIYF.

The chain has TRBV9 and TRBJ2-1; D is ambiguous. V was shortened by 3 bases and J by 3 bases, with 7 bases between the two germline ends. This CDR3 has 13 amino acids. CDR1 is SGDLS, CDR2 YYNGEE, per germline. CDR3 sequence reads: CASSADLYNEQFF. As DNA, the CDR3 is TGTGCCAGCAGCGCGGACCTCTACAATGAGCAGTTCTTC.

The rearrangement links TRBV10-3 to TRBJ1-6; 8 bases map to TRBD1. The V segment lost 6 bases and the J segment 10 bases; nucleotides outside the gene matches: 5. The CDR3 runs 13 residues. Germline CDR1 and CDR2: ENHRY and SYGVKD. The CDR3 DNA is TGTGCCATCAGGACAGGGGAAGAATCACCCCTCCACTTT. Amino acid sequence: CAIRTGEESPLHF.

For the CDR3, the DNA is TGTGCCAGCAGTGATAGGCAGCCATTAGGCCAGTACTTC. This codes for CASSDRQPLGQYF. The chain has TRBV2 and TRBJ2-7; D is unresolved. Trimming took 3 bases from V and 10 from J, leaving 16 bases between them. The germline gives CDR1 SNHLY, CDR2 FYNNEI. The CDR3 runs 13 residues.

The rearrangement uses TRBV18 and TRBJ2-3; D is uncertain. Germline V gene lookup returns CDR1 KGHSH and CDR2 LQKENI. Between the trimmed V and J ends, which lost 9 bases and 1 base, there was a span of 20 bases. This CDR3 spans 16 amino acids. CDR3 residues: CASSINGPFGTDTQYF. For the CDR3, the DNA is TGTGCCAGTTCAATCAACGGACCTTTCGGCACAGATACGCAGTATTTT.

This clone appeared once. CDR3: CATSDFGDGEQFF. CDR3 nucleotide sequence: TGTGCCACCAGTGATTTTGGCGACGGTGAGCAGTTCTTC. This chain links TRBV24-1 with TRBJ2-1; D is unresolved. Germline V gene sequence: CDR1 KGHDR, CDR2 SFDVKD. This CDR3 comprises 13 residues. V lost 1 base, J lost 9 bases, and 9 bases lay in between.

The V call is TRBV5-1, the J call TRBJ2-2; 7 positions agree with TRBD2. The CDR3 spans 17 residues. CDR1 is SGHRS, CDR2 YFSETQ, per germline. The J segment lost 5 bases and the V segment lost 0 bases, leaving 10 bases of the junction unmatched. The CDR3 DNA reads as TGCGCCAGCAGCTTGGGGCTAGCGGACCCGGGGACCGGGGAGCTGTTTTTT. This codes for CASSLGLADPGTGELFF.

The chain carries TRBV25-1 and TRBJ1-2; D is ambiguous. Trimming took 1 base from V and 2 from J, leaving 11 bases between them. The germline CDR1 and CDR2 sequences are MGHDK and SYGVNS. CDR3 length equals 15 residues. CDR3 DNA: TGTGCCAGCAGTGAATCGAGGTCCAAAAACTATGGCTACACCTTC. Its protein is CASSESRSKNYGYTF.

The chain recombines TRBV12-3 or TRBV12-4 with TRBJ1-2; D not resolved. This CDR3 is built from 12 residues. Trimming left V 2 bases short and J 8 bases short, with 9 bases between. This CDR3 is CASSLSGNGYTF. The CDR3 DNA reads TGTGCCAGCAGTTTATCCGGGAACGGCTACACCTTC.

The gene calls are TRBV9 and TRBJ2-4, with D unclear. With 0 bases removed from V and 0 bases from J, the gap between germline ends came to 16 bases. CDR3 size: 18 residues. Germline V gene data show CDR1 as SGDLS and CDR2 as YYNGEE. The CDR3 loop reads CASSVASDLKLAKNIQYF. The CDR3 DNA is TGTGCCAGCAGCGTAGCGTCGGATCTCAAACTAGCCAAAAACATTCAGTACTTC.

The chain carries TRBV28 and TRBJ1-5; tentative D call: TRBD1 (5 bases). The germline V gene has CDR1 MDHEN and CDR2 SYDVKM. The V end lost 6 bases, the J end lost 2 bases, and 14 bases lay between the germline ends. The CDR3 runs to 15 residues. The CDR3 bases are TGTGCCAGCAGGGGACGGGGAGGGGGCAATCAGCCCCAGCATTTT. Residues: CASRGRGGGNQPQHF.

J is TRBJ2-7 and V is TRBV12-3 or TRBV12-4; D ambiguous. The CDR3 is 13 amino acids. Trimming cost V 5 bases and J 6 bases, with 14 bases left between them. The CDR3 nucleotides read TGTGCCAGCAGTATTTCCAGAAGGGTCGAGCAGTACTTC. The encoded protein is CASSISRRVEQYF.

The rearrangement uses TRBV2 and TRBJ2-2, with D unclear. The CDR3 loop spans 14 amino acids. CDR1 is SNHLY and CDR2 is FYNNEI in the germline V gene. Trimming removed 6 bases at V and 4 bases at J, with 12 bases between. The CDR3 nucleotides are TGTGCCAGCAGCCCTCCGTCCCGCACCGGGGAGCTGTTTTTT. Its translation is CASSPPSRTGELFF. The whole variable domain, filled in from reference TRBV2 and TRBJ2-2, reads EPEVTQTPSHQVTQMGQEVILRCVPISNHLYFYWYRQILGQKVEFLVSFYNNEISEKSEIFDDQFSVERPDGSNFTLKIRSTKLEDSAMYFCASSPPSRTGELFFGEGSRLTVL.

The rearrangement links TRBV12-3 or TRBV12-4 to TRBJ1-1; D not resolved. Between the trimmed V and J ends, which lost 5 bases and 5 bases, there was a span of 6 bases. The CDR3 totals 11 residues. This CDR3 reads CASSGNTEAFF. CDR3 DNA: TGTGCCAGCAGTGGGAATACTGAAGCTTTCTTT.

The chain recombines TRBV9 with TRBJ2-1; 7 bases agree with TRBD2. Germline CDR1 SGDLS, CDR2 YYNGEE. This CDR3 contains 16 residues. V shed 0 bases, J shed 0 bases, and the junction held 3 bases outside the gene matches. The CDR3 here is CASSVGGGSSYNEQFF. The DNA for the CDR3 is TGTGCCAGCAGCGTAGGGGGCGGGAGCTCCTACAATGAGCAGTTCTTC.

The J gene is TRBJ2-4, the V gene TRBV6-6; D is possibly TRBD1 or TRBD2 (6 bases each). Germline V CDR1 and CDR2: MNHNY, SVGAGI (reference sequence). The CDR3 is 14 residues long. The ends were cut back, 7 bases at V and 1 base at J, with 11 bases in the middle. This CDR3 reads CASNKGGAKNIQYF. The CDR3 DNA is TGTGCCAGCAACAAAGGGGGGGCCAAAAACATTCAGTACTTC.

The chain combines TRBV18 with TRBJ1-2; D is unresolved. Germline lookup yields CDR1 KGHSH and CDR2 LQKENI. V was clipped by 6 bases and J by 2 bases, with 7 bases between them. The CDR3 contains 12 residues. CDR3 sequence (DNA): TGTGCCAGCTCTATGAGAAACTATGGCTACACCTTC. It yields the protein CASSMRNYGYTF. Together with reference TRBV18 and TRBJ1-2, the CDR3 gives the full variable domain: NAGVMQNPRHLVRRRGQEARLRCSPMKGHSHVYWYRQLPEEGLKFMVYLQKENIIDESGMPKERFSAEFPKEGPSILRIQQVVRGDSAAYFCASSMRNYGYTFGSGTRLTVV.

This chain uses TRBV7-8 with TRBJ2-2, with a tentative D call TRBD2 (5 bases). The CDR3 covers 16 residues. CDR1 and CDR2 from the germline V gene are SGHVS and FQNEAQ. Trimming removed 5 bases at V and 7 bases at J, with 20 bases between. CDR3 bases: TGTGCCAGCAGCAGCCACTTGTACAGCGGAGACGGGGAGCTGTTTTTT. This translates into CASSSHLYSGDGELFF.

The chain uses TRBV27 and TRBJ2-3; maybe TRBD1 (7 bases). Trimming took 6 bases from V and 0 from J, leaving 22 bases between them. The CDR3 contains 18 residues. From germline, CDR1 is MNHEY and CDR2 SMNVEV (reference sequence). The CDR3 here is CASRTRQGGIASTDTQYF. Here the CDR3 DNA reads TGTGCCAGCAGAACCCGACAGGGCGGGATAGCTAGCACAGATACGCAGTATTTT.

V and J are TRBV4-1 and TRBJ1-1; a possible D gene is TRBD1 (6 bases). V was cut by 4 bases and J by 1 base, with 19 bases left in between. The CDR3 covers 17 residues. Germline V gene sequence: CDR1 MGHRA, CDR2 YSYEKL. CDR3 amino acids: CASSLPLSGGRNTEAFF. The CDR3 region has the DNA TGCGCCAGCAGCCTACCACTCTCCGGGGGGCGGAACACTGAAGCTTTCTTT.

The chain has TRBV24-1 and TRBJ2-1; 7 bases are a match to TRBD1. This CDR3 comprises 17 residues. From germline, CDR1 is KGHDR and CDR2 SFDVKD. Trimming cost V 4 bases and J 0 bases; bases outside gene matches: 8. The DNA of the CDR3 is TGTGCCACCAGTGACCGAATGGGACAGCACTCCTACAATGAGCAGTTCTTC. As protein: CATSDRMGQHSYNEQFF.

CDR3 in amino acids: CASSDMGQPYEQYF. Written as DNA, the CDR3 is TGCGCCAGCAGTGACATGGGTCAGCCCTACGAGCAGTACTTC. This chain links TRBV10-1 with TRBJ2-7; no reliable D call. The germline gives CDR1 WNHNN, CDR2 SYGVQD (reference sequence). There are 14 residues in the CDR3. The V end was cut by 3 bases, the J end by 2 bases, with 11 bases between.

This rearrangement joins TRBV28 to TRBJ2-7; 9 bases agree with TRBD2. The germline CDR1 and CDR2 sequences are MDHEN and SYDVKM. The CDR3 consists of 16 residues. V shed 3 bases, J shed 2 bases, and the junction held 8 bases outside the gene matches. In DNA form, the CDR3 reads TGTGCCAGCAGTTTTCTCGTGCTAGCGGGAACCTACGAGCAGTACTTC. As protein: CASSFLVLAGTYEQYF.

This chain connects TRBV5-5 to TRBJ2-3; tentative D call: TRBD1 (5 bases). Trimming cost V 7 bases and J 0 bases, with 21 bases left between them. The germline V gene encodes CDR1 SGHKS and CDR2 YYEKEE (reference sequence). CDR3 length: 17 amino acids. The CDR3 DNA follows: TGTGCCAGCCCGAACGGACAACTGGGCTTTAGCACAGATACGCAGTATTTT. The encoded protein is CASPNGQLGFSTDTQYF.

The rearrangement joins TRBV7-6 to TRBJ2-5; 8 bases map to TRBD1. CDR1 is SGHVS and CDR2 is FNYEAQ in the germline V gene. The CDR3 contains 15 residues. The V segment lost 1 base and the J segment 2 bases; nucleotides outside the gene matches: 3. The CDR3 sequence: CASSLEYRGQETQYF. The CDR3 bases are TGTGCCAGCAGCTTAGAGTACAGGGGGCAAGAGACCCAGTACTTC.